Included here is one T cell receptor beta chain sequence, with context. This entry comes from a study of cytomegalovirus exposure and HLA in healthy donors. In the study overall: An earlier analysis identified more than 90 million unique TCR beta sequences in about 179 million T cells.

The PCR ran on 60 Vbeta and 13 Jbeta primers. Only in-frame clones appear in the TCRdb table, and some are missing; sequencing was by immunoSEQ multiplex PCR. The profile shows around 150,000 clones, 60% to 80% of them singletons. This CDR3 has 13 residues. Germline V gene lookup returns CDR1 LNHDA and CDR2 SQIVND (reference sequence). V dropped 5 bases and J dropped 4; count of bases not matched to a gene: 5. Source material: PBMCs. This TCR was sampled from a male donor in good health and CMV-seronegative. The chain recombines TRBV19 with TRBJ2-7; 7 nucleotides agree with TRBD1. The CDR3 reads CASSLKTGYEQYF. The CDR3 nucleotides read TGTGCCAGTAGTCTTAAGACAGGGTACGAGCAGTACTTC.